Each of the 32 T cell receptor beta chains below was sequenced from the same sample in a study of graft-versus-host responses after intestinal transplantation. Only in-frame clones appear in the TCRdb table, and some are missing; sequencing was by immunoSEQ multiplex PCR. This table has around 29,000 clones, 85% to 95% appearing once. Sample: PBMCs, taken about 62 days after intestinal transplant. The receptors were gathered from a human patient who received an intestinal transplant, so some T cells may come from the graft donor.

The rearrangement uses TRBV23-1 and TRBJ2-3; 8 nucleotides agree with TRBD2. TRBV23-1 is an ORF for which the function is uncertain. With V trimmed by 1 base and J by 4 bases, 10 bases remained unmatched. The CDR3 is 17 amino acids. CDR3 loop: CASSQFTLADTADTQYF. The CDR3 region has the DNA TGCGCCAGCAGTCAATTTACACTAGCGGATACCGCAGATACGCAGTATTTT.

This clone was recorded once. The genes are TRBV27 and TRBJ2-7, with D possibly matching TRBD1 (6 bases). This CDR3 comprises 13 residues. The germline V gene encodes CDR1 MNHEY and CDR2 SMNVEV (reference sequence). Trimming removed 0 bases at V and 4 bases at J, with 7 bases between. CDR3 region: CASSLSGAYEQYF. In nucleotides, the CDR3 is TGTGCCAGCAGTTTATCGGGGGCATACGAGCAGTACTTC.

V gene TRBV25-1 combines with J gene TRBJ1-2; D gene ambiguous. Looked up from germline, CDR1 is MGHDK and CDR2 is SYGVNS. CDR3 length: 15 residues. V was clipped by 2 bases and J by 4 bases, with 14 bases between them. CDR3 sequence reads: CASSEIKPWAYGYTF. DNA for the CDR3: TGTGCCAGCAGTGAAATCAAGCCTTGGGCCTATGGCTACACCTTC.

The V call is TRBV11-1, the J call TRBJ1-6; TRBD1 matches 7 bases. The CDR3 sequence is 17 residues long. The ends lost 1 base at V and 0 bases at J; junction bases unmatched: 3. Germline-derived CDR1 and CDR2 are SGHAT and FQDESV (reference sequence). DNA for the CDR3: TGTGCCAGCAGCTTAGGGGACAGAAACTCCTATAATTCACCCCTCCACTTT. It is translated as CASSLGDRNSYNSPLHF.

V is TRBV19 and J is TRBJ2-3; possible D gene TRBD2, 5 bases. V was clipped by 1 base and J by 2 bases, with 7 bases between them. The germline V gene encodes CDR1 LNHDA and CDR2 SQIVND (reference sequence). This CDR3 region has 14 residues. The CDR3: CASSIGSATDTQYF. The CDR3 nucleotides read TGTGCCAGTAGTATAGGTAGCGCCACAGATACGCAGTATTTT.

The V and J genes are TRBV2 and TRBJ2-6; D remains unclear. Trimming shortened V by 9 bases and J by 6 bases, and 15 bases separated the two germline ends. Germline assignment: CDR1 SNHLY and CDR2 FYNNEI. This CDR3 spans 14 amino acids. The CDR3: CASLDSGSANVLTF. CDR3 sequence (DNA): TGTGCCAGTCTTGACTCTGGTTCGGCCAACGTCCTGACTTTC.

This clone has a handful of counts. Other DNA variants within this sample encode the same CDR3. The chain carries TRBV7-9 and TRBJ1-3; unclear D gene. V was trimmed by 0 bases and J by 0 bases, leaving 3 bases between them. The CDR3 is 14 amino acids. Germline-derived CDR1 and CDR2 are SEHNR and FQNEAQ (reference sequence). The CDR3 loop reads CASSLALSGNTIYF. The CDR3 nucleotides are TGTGCCAGCAGCTTAGCGCTCTCTGGAAACACCATATATTTT.

The chain's CDR3 is CASSFSDSYNEQFF. CDR3 DNA: TGTGCCAGCAGCTTTTCTGACTCCTACAATGAGCAGTTCTTC. The V gene is TRBV11-3, the J gene TRBJ2-1; D gene unclear. Trimming left V 3 bases short and J 0 bases short, with 6 bases between. Germline values: CDR1 SGHNT, CDR2 YENEEA. The CDR3 runs 14 residues. Complete variable domain (other parts from reference TRBV11-3 and TRBJ2-1): EAGVVQSPRYKIIEKKQPVAFWCNPISGHNTLYWYLQNLGQGPELLIRYENEEAVDDSQLPKDRFSAERLKGVDSTLKIQPAELGDSAVYLCASSFSDSYNEQFFGPGTRLTVL.

The CDR3 DNA reads as TGTGCCAGCAGTGAAACCCGCAGGGGGCTGAATGTGGCCCAGTACTTC. It translates to CASSETRRGLNVAQYF. This chain joins TRBV2 and TRBJ2-5; 8 positions agree with TRBD1. This CDR3 contains 16 residues. Losses at the gene ends were 2 bases for V and 9 bases for J; bases not matched to a gene: 14. From germline, CDR1 is SNHLY and CDR2 FYNNEI.

This chain connects TRBV4-1 to TRBJ1-6; 8 positions agree with TRBD1. V trimming: 1 base; J trimming: 8 bases; junction bases outside the gene matches: 4. Germline V lookup: CDR1 MGHRA, CDR2 YSYEKL. This CDR3 has 15 residues. The CDR3 DNA is TGCGCCAGCAGCCAAGTTCAGGGGGCCTATTCACCCCTCCACTTT. It encodes CASSQVQGAYSPLHF.

The gene calls are TRBV28 and TRBJ1-1; 11 nucleotides align to TRBD1. The CDR3 totals 16 residues. Trimming at V came to 6 bases and at J to 3 bases, leaving 9 bases not matched to a gene. Germline V lookup: CDR1 MDHEN, CDR2 SYDVKM. This chain's CDR3 is CASSIGQGADDTEAFF. The CDR3 nucleotides read TGTGCCAGCAGCATCGGACAGGGGGCGGACGACACTGAAGCTTTCTTT.

V usage is TRBV6-1 and J usage is TRBJ2-3, with D hard to call. V lost 2 bases and J lost 8, with 11 bases in between. The germline V gene encodes CDR1 MNHNS and CDR2 SASEGT. This CDR3 spans 13 amino acids. The CDR3 DNA reads as TGTGCCAGCAGTGAACGGGCAGACTTTACGCAGTATTTT. It specifies CASSERADFTQYF.

The chain employs TRBV4-2 and TRBJ2-2; TRBD2 aligns across 10 bases. Germline V lookup: CDR1 LGHNA, CDR2 YNFKEQ. The V segment lost 1 base and the J segment 0 bases; nucleotides outside the gene matches: 2. The CDR3 spans 17 residues. CDR3 nucleotides: TGTGCCAGCAGCCAAGCCCTAGCGGGGGCGAACACCGGGGAGCTGTTTTTT. Translation gives CASSQALAGANTGELFF.

This clone was detected only once. This sequence joins TRBV27 and TRBJ2-7, with 13 bases lining up with TRBD2. Trimming at V came to 5 bases and at J to 2 bases, leaving 9 bases not matched to a gene. This CDR3 spans 17 amino acids. Germline V gene lookup returns CDR1 MNHEY and CDR2 SMNVEV (reference sequence). The CDR3 spells CASSLRGLAGAAYEQYF. Written as DNA, the CDR3 is TGTGCCAGCAGTCTGCGAGGACTAGCGGGGGCTGCCTACGAGCAGTACTTC.

The chain is built from TRBV6-1 and TRBJ1-2; D not certain. Per germline, CDR1 MNHNS and CDR2 SASEGT. The CDR3 totals 12 residues. Trimming removed 3 bases from V and 7 bases from J, with 9 bases in between. CDR3 residues: CASSDQPFGYTF. CDR3 coding DNA: TGTGCCAGCAGTGATCAACCCTTTGGCTACACCTTC.

The chain is built from TRBV19 and TRBJ2-7; no clear D. The CDR3 has 14 residues. With 9 bases removed from V and 2 bases from J, the gap between germline ends came to 17 bases. Germline values: CDR1 LNHDA, CDR2 SQIVND (reference sequence). The CDR3: CASSPVAGTYEQYF. CDR3 nucleotides: TGTGCCAGCTCTCCCGTCGCAGGCACCTACGAGCAGTACTTC.

The genes are TRBV27 and TRBJ1-5; the D is unclear. V was clipped by 5 bases and J by 9 bases, with 20 bases between them. The CDR3 consists of 15 residues. Per the germline V gene, CDR1 is MNHEY and CDR2 is SMNVEV (reference sequence). CDR3 residues: CASSIGSPLGTPQHF. In nucleotides, the CDR3 is TGTGCCAGCAGTATAGGCAGCCCTTTAGGTACGCCCCAGCATTTT.

The chain uses TRBV9 and TRBJ1-1; D unresolved. Per germline, CDR1 SGDLS and CDR2 YYNGEE. This CDR3 has 15 amino acids. V shed 0 bases and J shed 0 bases, with 9 bases lying between them. Written as DNA, the CDR3 is TGTGCCAGCAGCGTAGAGAAGGGAATGAACACTGAAGCTTTCTTT. This translates into CASSVEKGMNTEAFF.

This chain links TRBV29-1 with TRBJ2-1; the match to TRBD1 covers 7 bases. Losses at the gene ends were 6 bases for V and 5 bases for J; bases not matched to a gene: 7. The germline V gene has CDR1 SQVTM and CDR2 ANQGSEA. The CDR3 spans 13 residues. DNA for the CDR3: TGCAGCGTGTATGGACAGGACCACAATGAGCAGTTCTTC. Its translation: CSVYGQDHNEQFF.

V is TRBV5-1 and J is TRBJ1-1; no reliable D call. V was shortened by 4 bases and J by 3 bases, with 16 bases between the two germline ends. The CDR3 has 15 residues. Germline V gives CDR1 SGHRS, CDR2 YFSETQ. In nucleotides, the CDR3 is TGCGCCAGCAGCCCGCACCTAGACAAAGACACTGAAGCTTTCTTT. This sequence encodes CASSPHLDKDTEAFF.

V gene TRBV11-2 combines with J gene TRBJ2-1; D call uncertain. The germline V and J ends were trimmed by 1 base and 0 bases, with 10 bases remaining between them. This CDR3 comprises 16 residues. The germline V gene has CDR1 SGHAT and CDR2 FQNNGV. Written as DNA, the CDR3 is TGTGCCAGCAGCTTAGGATTAGATCTCTCCTACAATGAGCAGTTCTTC. Residues: CASSLGLDLSYNEQFF.

The J gene is TRBJ1-1, the V gene TRBV4-2; D not certain. CDR3 length: 16 residues. Germline CDR1 and CDR2: LGHNA and YNFKEQ. Trimming stripped 0 bases from V and 2 bases from J, with 13 bases between. The chain's CDR3 is CASSQDGSLPNTEAFF. The CDR3 DNA follows: TGTGCCAGCAGCCAAGACGGCAGCCTCCCTAACACTGAAGCTTTCTTT.

On this clone: An end of the junction differs from the germline gene, which may be a read error. This rearrangement joins TRBV5-3 to TRBJ2-1, with 13 bases fitting TRBD2. TRBV5-3 is recorded as an ORF, its role being uncertain. This CDR3 is 18 amino acids long. CDR3 DNA sequence: TGTGCAAGAAACCCTACTAGCGGGGGGGTATTCTCCTACAATGAGCAGTTCTTC. It yields the protein CARNPTSGGVFSYNEQFF.

The chain employs TRBV19 and TRBJ2-1, with 11 bases fitting TRBD2. Trimming cost V 7 bases and J 5 bases; bases outside gene matches: 4. This CDR3 contains 14 residues. In germline, CDR1 is LNHDA, CDR2 SQIVND (reference sequence). The CDR3 DNA reads TGTGCCAGTACCCTAGCGGGGGGTCACAATGAGCAGTTCTTC. Its translation: CASTLAGGHNEQFF.

This clone was detected a few times. V usage is TRBV21-1 and J usage is TRBJ1-5. TRBV21-1 has pseudogene status. The CDR3 covers 15 residues. As DNA, the CDR3 is TGTGCCAGCAGCAAAGAGCCACCACGCAATCAGCCCCAGCATTTT. Protein product: CASSKEPPRNQPQHF.

This clone has only a few counts. The chain is built from TRBV28 and TRBJ2-7; the D is unclear. Between the trimmed V and J ends, which lost 7 bases and 7 bases, there was a span of 14 bases. Germline V gene data show CDR1 as MDHEN and CDR2 as SYDVKM. This CDR3 region has 12 residues. CDR3 amino acids: CASTSRSVEQYF. For the CDR3, the DNA is TGTGCCAGCACCTCGAGGTCCGTTGAGCAGTACTTC.

The CDR3 nucleotides are TGCGCCAGCAGCCAATGGACCGGGTCCTTCCGGGAGACCCAGTACTTC. Translating it yields CASSQWTGSFRETQYF. The rearrangement joins TRBV4-1 to TRBJ2-5; D is uncertain. This CDR3 comprises 16 residues. The V end was cut by 2 bases, the J end by 5 bases, with 18 bases between. Germline CDR1 reads MGHRA; CDR2 reads YSYEKL.

The CDR3 coding sequence is TGTGCCAGCAGTTACGAATATAATGAAAAACTGTTTTTT. Translation gives CASSYEYNEKLFF. The chain couples TRBV6-5 to TRBJ1-4; D gene unclear. The CDR3 spans 13 residues. Deletions cut 2 bases from V and 4 bases from J, with 5 bases between. CDR1 and CDR2 (germline): MNHEY, SVGAGI.

The rearrangement links TRBV28 to TRBJ2-7, with D uncertain. This CDR3 is 14 amino acids long. Germline lookup yields CDR1 MDHEN and CDR2 SYDVKM. The V gene lost 3 bases and the J gene lost 5 bases, with 14 bases spanning the gap. The CDR3, as DNA: TGTGCCAGCAGTTTCGAGCTCGCCGTGAACGAGCAGTACTTC. Amino acids: CASSFELAVNEQYF.

The chain is built from TRBV23-1 and TRBJ2-5, with 14 positions matching TRBD2. TRBJ2-7 explains the end of the DNA better; the J call may be wrong. TRBV23-1 counts as an open reading frame of uncertain function. There are 18 residues in the CDR3. The CDR3 sequence is CASSQPGLAGASSYEQYF. The CDR3 DNA is TGCGCCAGCAGTCAGCCGGGACTAGCGGGAGCAAGCTCCTACGAGCAGTACTTC.

This clone has only one observation. The chain has TRBV15 and TRBJ2-1; a weak D match, TRBD1 (5 bases). This CDR3 is built from 12 residues. V lost 1 base and J 10 bases, leaving 8 bases between the germline ends. Germline lookup yields CDR1 LNHNV and CDR2 YYDKDF (reference sequence). CDR3 sequence (DNA): TGTGCCACCAGCAGAGTAGGGGTGGAGCAGTTCTTC. This codes for CATSRVGVEQFF.

This chain joins TRBV6-6 and TRBJ1-2; TRBD1 matches at 8 bases. The CDR3 runs to 13 residues. With V trimmed by 6 bases and J by 8 bases, 8 bases remained unmatched. Germline CDR1 reads MNHNY; CDR2 reads SVGAGI (reference sequence). The CDR3 region is CASSPNRGEGYTF. In DNA, the CDR3 is TGTGCCAGCAGCCCGAACAGGGGGGAAGGCTACACCTTC.